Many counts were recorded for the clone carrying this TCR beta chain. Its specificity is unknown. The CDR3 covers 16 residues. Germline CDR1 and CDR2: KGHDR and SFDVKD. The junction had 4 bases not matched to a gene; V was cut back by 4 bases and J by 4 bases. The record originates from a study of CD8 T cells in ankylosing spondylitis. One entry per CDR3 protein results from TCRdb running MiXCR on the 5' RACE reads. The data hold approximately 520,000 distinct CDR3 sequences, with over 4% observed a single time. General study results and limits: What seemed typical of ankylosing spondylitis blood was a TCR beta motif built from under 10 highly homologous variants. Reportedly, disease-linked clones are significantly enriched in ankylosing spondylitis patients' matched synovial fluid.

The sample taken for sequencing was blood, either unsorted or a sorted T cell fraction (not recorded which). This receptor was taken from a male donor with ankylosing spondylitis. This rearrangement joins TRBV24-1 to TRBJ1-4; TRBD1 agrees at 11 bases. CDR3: CATSESGTGGNEKLFF. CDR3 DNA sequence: TGTGCCACCAGTGAATCCGGGACAGGGGGTAATGAAAAACTGTTTTTT.